This is a list of T cell receptor beta chains from one sample in a study of blood T cell repertoires in COVID-19. The data were produced by immunoSEQ multiplex PCR, yet TCRdb's version contains in-frame clones alone and is incomplete. The sample shows approximately 100,000 clones, about 91% of them seen only once. Input material: peripheral blood. The source is a human donor in a cohort sampled during active COVID-19. Both conserved end residues are part of each CDR3. The D gene is left open where the match is weak. Rows give clone size only sometimes, using once, few, many, or a class for an expanded clone.

D	J	size	V	DNA	CDR3
TRBD2	TRBJ2-1	NA	TRBV7-2	TGTGCCAGCAGCTTAAGGTCCCCAGCGGGAGGGAAGAATGAGCAGTTCTTC	CASSLRSPAGGKNEQFF
TRBD1	TRBJ1-5	NA	TRBV5-4	TGTGCCAGCAGCTCACAGGGGAAGCCCCAGCATTTT	CASSSQGKPQHF
TRBD1	TRBJ2-2	NA	TRBV5-1	TGCGCCAGCAGCTTGCTAACAGGGGGCTTCAACACCGGGGAGCTGTTTTTT	CASSLLTGGFNTGELFF
NA	TRBJ1-5	NA	TRBV7-3	TGTGCCAGCAGCCGCCCCAACTGGAGGGGAAGGACGCAGCCCCAGCATTTT	CASSRPNWRGRTQPQHF
NA	TRBJ2-7	NA	TRBV7-2	TGTGCCAGCAGCACTTGGGACAATCCGTCGGGGGAGCAGTACTTC	CASSTWDNPSGEQYF
TRBD1	TRBJ1-6	NA	TRBV30	TGTGCCTGGATTGGGGACAGGGGATCTAGGTCACCCCTCCACTTT	CAWIGDRGSRSPLHF
NA	TRBJ2-7	NA	TRBV18	TGTGCCAGCTCACCGCGGGGACCGAACTCCTACGAGCAGTACTTC	CASSPRGPNSYEQYF
NA	TRBJ2-7	NA	TRBV7-8	TGTGCCAGCAGCTTAGCGGGGGGAAACTACGAGCAGTACTTC	CASSLAGGNYEQYF
NA	TRBJ2-2	NA	TRBV4-3	TGCGCCAGCAGCCCAAGATCAGGGTATGCCACCGGGGAGCTGTTTTTT	CASSPRSGYATGELFF
TRBD1	TRBJ2-3	NA	TRBV3-1/TRBV3-2	TGTGCCAGCAGCCGCCGGGACAGTACAGATACGCAGTATTTT	CASSRRDSTDTQYF
NA	TRBJ2-5	NA	TRBV19	TGTGCCAGTAGTATAGATAGTAGCTCGGAGACCCAGTACTTC	CASSIDSSSETQYF
TRBD1	TRBJ1-2	NA	TRBV13	TGTGCCAGCAGCCTTCCGGGGACAGGGGGCAACTATGGCTACACCTTC	CASSLPGTGGNYGYTF
NA	TRBJ1-2	NA	TRBV28	TGTGCCAGCAGTTCCGCCCGGGCGGACACTAACTATGGCTACACCTTC	CASSSARADTNYGYTF
NA	TRBJ1-1	NA	TRBV6-5	TGTGCCAGCAGTCCCCAGGGTCGGGAAGCTTTCTTT	CASSPQGREAFF
NA	TRBJ2-6	once	TRBV19	TGTGCCAGTAGTAGACAGAGCTCTGGGGCCAACGTCCTGACTTTC	CASSRQSSGANVLTF
NA	TRBJ1-5	NA	TRBV19	TGTGCCAGTTCTTGGAGGACTGAACTGGATCAGCCCCAGCATTTT	CASSWRTELDQPQHF
TRBD2	TRBJ2-1	NA	TRBV5-1	TGCGCCAGCAGCGAAACTAGCGGGGGGGCTTCCTACAATGAGCAGTTCTTC	CASSETSGGASYNEQFF
TRBD1	TRBJ1-6	NA	TRBV7-3	TGTGCCAGCAGCTCCGGGACAGGGGGCGCGGGTTCACCCCTCCACTTT	CASSSGTGGAGSPLHF
TRBD1	TRBJ1-5	NA	TRBV4-1	TGCGCCAGCAGCCAATTCGACAGGGCACATGCGCCCCAGCATTTT	CASSQFDRAHAPQHF
TRBD2	TRBJ2-7	NA	TRBV6-2/TRBV6-3	TGTGCCAGCAGCTCCAATCTTCCTAGCGGGAGGGGTGAGCAGTACTTC	CASSSNLPSGRGEQYF
TRBD1	TRBJ2-7	NA	TRBV19	TGTGCCAGTAGTAGGACAGGGTTCTCCTACGAGCAGTACTTC	CASSRTGFSYEQYF
NA	TRBJ1-4	NA	TRBV18	TGTGCCAGCTCACCTGGACTGGTTGGAACTAATGAAAAACTGTTTTTT	CASSPGLVGTNEKLFF
NA	TRBJ1-6	once	TRBV24-1	TGTGCCACCAGTGATTCTGGCAGTAATTCACCCCTCCACTTT	CATSDSGSNSPLHF
NA	TRBJ1-3	NA	TRBV12-3/TRBV12-4	TGTGCCAGCATCCGGGAGGCTGGAAACACCATATATTTT	CASIREAGNTIYF
TRBD1	TRBJ2-2	NA	TRBV9	TGTGCCAGCAGCGCCCGGACAGGGGGACTGTTTTTT	CASSARTGGLFF
TRBD1	TRBJ1-1	NA	TRBV11-3	TGTGCCAGCAGCTTAGGTGGGACAGCGAACACTGAAGCTTTCTTT	CASSLGGTANTEAFF
TRBD2	TRBJ2-3	NA	TRBV9	TGTGCCAGCAGCCCCAACTCGGGGGGGATTAGCACAGATACGCAGTATTTT	CASSPNSGGISTDTQYF
TRBD1	TRBJ2-2	NA	TRBV3-1/TRBV3-2	TGTGCCAGCAGCCAAAGGACAGGGCCCGGGGAGCTGTTTTTT	CASSQRTGPGELFF